This T cell receptor beta chain was obtained from a study of T cell responses to AZD1222 COVID-19 vaccine. The method was immunoSEQ multiplex PCR; TCRdb's version includes in-frame clones alone and lacks a portion of them. Among under 150,000 clones listed, around nine tenths were seen once. Trimming took off 5 bases at V and 5 bases at J, with 19 bases between the two ends. Germline assignment: CDR1 SGHTA and CDR2 FQGTGA. This CDR3 has 15 residues. The sequence was collected from an adult who received the AZD1222 COVID-19 vaccine. This rearrangement joins TRBV7-3 to TRBJ2-7, with D maybe TRBD1 (5 bases). This material consisted of peripheral blood, taken 28 days after the second AZD1222 dose. CDR3 bases: TGTGCCAGCAGCCCCATGCCAGGGCCAGGCCACGAGCAGTACTTC. Protein product: CASSPMPGPGHEQYF.